This TCR beta chain was retrieved from a study of monozygotic twins with inflammatory bowel disease. Study-level results: Patient repertoires may carry noise from differing immunosuppressive treatments.

Template switching appended UMIs that held a 6-nucleotide sample barcode. TCRdb re-called the 5' RACE reads and shows each CDR3 protein once, DNA omitted. The table lists about 200,000 distinct CDR3 sequences, with less than 9% in the top ten. About this clonotype itself: Its antigen remains unidentified.

Blood samples of about 2.5 ml were drawn from every donor. Germline assignment: CDR1 DFQATT and CDR2 SNEGSKA (reference sequence). The CDR3 covers 16 residues. The TCR originated in a human donor with ulcerative colitis or Crohn's disease, or a healthy co-twin of an affected twin (not recorded which). Sequenced material: blood. The chain has TRBV20-1 and TRBJ2-7; checking the TCRdb D call of TRBD1 is not possible without DNA. CDR3 region: CSARDFAGQGPYEQYF.